These T cell receptor beta chains were read from a single sample in a study of T-cell reconstitution after alpha-beta-depleted transplantation in children. TCRdb re-called the PCR reads through MiXCR, storing one row per CDR3 protein. Here the sample spans a few hundred thousand distinct CDR3 sequences, over 9.5% being singletons. Sequencing was performed on PBMCs from the stem cell graft donor, taken from the stem cell graft. The origin of the receptors is a human donor who donated a stem cell graft to a child with SCID. CDR3s include the opening cysteine and the closing phenylalanine or tryptophan. A D gene is named only where the DNA matches it firmly. The size of a clone is reported for some rows only, either as once, few or many, or as a class for expanded clones.

clone size: few; D gene: NA; V gene: TRBV6-2/TRBV6-3; J gene: TRBJ2-3; CDR3 protein: CASIYGLGGGGTDTQYF; CDR3 DNA: TGTGCCAGCATCTACGGGCTGGGAGGAGGCGGCACAGATACGCAGTATTTT
clone size: NA; D gene: TRBD1; V gene: TRBV18; J gene: TRBJ1-2; CDR3 protein: CASSKTGTDGDYGYTF; CDR3 DNA: TGTGCCAGCTCAAAGACAGGGACTGATGGAGACTATGGCTACACCTTC
clone size: many; D gene: TRBD1; V gene: TRBV28; J gene: TRBJ1-5; CDR3 protein: CASSSDRMGQPQHF; CDR3 DNA: TGTGCCAGCAGTTCGGACAGGATGGGGCAGCCCCAGCATTTT
clone size: many; D gene: NA; V gene: TRBV29-1; J gene: TRBJ1-1; CDR3 protein: CSVRSETEAFF; CDR3 DNA: TGCAGCGTGCGTTCCGAGACTGAAGCTTTCTTT
clone size: NA; D gene: NA; V gene: TRBV6-2/TRBV6-3; J gene: TRBJ2-7; CDR3 protein: CASSATASSYEQYF; CDR3 DNA: TGTGCCAGCAGTGCAACAGCTAGCTCCTACGAGCAGTACTTC
clone size: many; D gene: TRBD2; V gene: TRBV4-1; J gene: TRBJ2-2; CDR3 protein: CASSQESGASGGLWELFF; CDR3 DNA: TGCGCCAGCAGCCAAGAGTCGGGTGCTAGCGGGGGTCTTTGGGAGCTGTTTTTT
clone size: many; D gene: NA; V gene: TRBV7-2; J gene: TRBJ1-1; CDR3 protein: CASSPRARVNTEAFF; CDR3 DNA: TGTGCCAGCAGCCCCCGGGCGAGAGTGAACACTGAAGCTTTCTTT
clone size: many; D gene: TRBD1; V gene: TRBV24-1; J gene: TRBJ2-1; CDR3 protein: CATSDRGQYNEQFF; CDR3 DNA: TGTGCCACCAGTGACCGGGGACAGTACAATGAGCAGTTCTTC
clone size: many; D gene: TRBD1; V gene: TRBV5-1; J gene: TRBJ1-2; CDR3 protein: CASAQSGQNYGYTF; CDR3 DNA: TGCGCCAGCGCACAATCGGGACAGAACTATGGCTACACCTTC
clone size: many; D gene: TRBD2; V gene: TRBV19; J gene: TRBJ2-1; CDR3 protein: CASSRQSGASYNEQFF; CDR3 DNA: TGTGCCAGTAGTAGGCAAAGCGGGGCCTCCTACAATGAGCAGTTCTTC
clone size: many; D gene: NA; V gene: TRBV6-5; J gene: TRBJ1-2; CDR3 protein: CASSSPAATLGYTF; CDR3 DNA: TGTGCCAGCAGTTCCCCGGCGGCCACCCTTGGCTACACCTTC
clone size: NA; D gene: TRBD1; V gene: TRBV6-2/TRBV6-3; J gene: TRBJ2-7; CDR3 protein: CASREQGGSYEQYF; CDR3 DNA: TGTGCCAGCAGAGAACAGGGGGGATCCTACGAGCAGTACTTC
clone size: many; D gene: NA; V gene: TRBV20-1; J gene: TRBJ2-7; CDR3 protein: CSARQVVGSYEQYF; CDR3 DNA: TGCAGTGCCAGACAGGTCGTTGGTTCCTACGAGCAGTACTTC
clone size: many; D gene: NA; V gene: TRBV5-1; J gene: TRBJ1-1; CDR3 protein: CASSALEGTEAFF; CDR3 DNA: TGCGCCAGCAGCGCACTGGAGGGGACTGAAGCTTTCTTT
clone size: many; D gene: NA; V gene: TRBV29-1; J gene: TRBJ1-1; CDR3 protein: CSVELFGTGDPTEAFF; CDR3 DNA: TGCAGCGTTGAACTATTTGGGACGGGGGATCCCACTGAAGCTTTCTTT
clone size: many; D gene: NA; V gene: TRBV5-1; J gene: TRBJ2-2; CDR3 protein: CASSTGYVNTGELFF; CDR3 DNA: TGCGCCAGCAGTACGGGCTACGTGAACACCGGGGAGCTGTTTTTT
clone size: many; D gene: TRBD1; V gene: TRBV20-1; J gene: TRBJ2-3; CDR3 protein: CSAQKGTGDSDTQYF; CDR3 DNA: TGCAGTGCTCAAAAAGGGACAGGGGATTCAGATACGCAGTATTTT
clone size: many; D gene: TRBD1; V gene: TRBV5-1; J gene: TRBJ2-7; CDR3 protein: CASSLSTGGTSYEQYF; CDR3 DNA: TGCGCCAGCAGCTTGTCGACAGGGGGCACAAGTTACGAGCAGTACTTC
clone size: few; D gene: TRBD1; V gene: TRBV10-3; J gene: TRBJ2-7; CDR3 protein: CAISKTGDEQYF; CDR3 DNA: TGTGCCATCAGTAAGACAGGGGACGAGCAGTACTTC
clone size: few; D gene: TRBD1; V gene: TRBV5-1; J gene: TRBJ1-1; CDR3 protein: CASSLGQGPWTEAFF; CDR3 DNA: TGCGCCAGCAGCTTGGGACAGGGGCCGTGGACTGAAGCTTTCTTT
clone size: once; D gene: TRBD1; V gene: TRBV5-1; J gene: TRBJ1-1; CDR3 protein: CASSQYQGVNTEAFF; CDR3 DNA: TGCGCCAGCAGCCAGTACCAGGGGGTGAACACTGAAGCTTTCTTT
clone size: few; D gene: TRBD1; V gene: TRBV19; J gene: TRBJ1-6; CDR3 protein: CASMETGWTSSYNSPLHF; CDR3 DNA: TGTGCCAGTATGGAGACAGGGTGGACAAGCTCCTATAATTCACCCCTCCACTTT
clone size: many; D gene: TRBD1; V gene: TRBV2; J gene: TRBJ1-5; CDR3 protein: CASSEQGVGQPQHF; CDR3 DNA: TGTGCCAGCAGTGAACAGGGGGTTGGTCAGCCCCAGCATTTT
clone size: many; D gene: TRBD1; V gene: TRBV29-1; J gene: TRBJ2-1; CDR3 protein: CSVAGGQRYEQFF; CDR3 DNA: TGCAGCGTTGCAGGGGGCCAGAGGTATGAGCAGTTCTTC
clone size: many; D gene: NA; V gene: TRBV20-1; J gene: TRBJ2-1; CDR3 protein: CSVRLGQEYNEQFF; CDR3 DNA: TGCAGTGTCAGGTTGGGACAAGAGTACAATGAGCAGTTCTTC
clone size: many; D gene: NA; V gene: TRBV6-5; J gene: TRBJ1-2; CDR3 protein: CASSSLLTRGHYGYTF; CDR3 DNA: TGTGCCAGCAGTTCCCTTCTCACACGGGGCCACTATGGCTACACCTTC
clone size: NA; D gene: TRBD1; V gene: TRBV5-4; J gene: TRBJ2-2; CDR3 protein: CASSTSGQRTGELFF; CDR3 DNA: TGTGCCAGCAGCACCTCGGGACAGCGCACCGGGGAGCTGTTTTTT
clone size: many; D gene: NA; V gene: TRBV27; J gene: TRBJ2-5; CDR3 protein: CASSSSSLGETQYF; CDR3 DNA: TGTGCCAGCAGTTCGTCGAGTTTAGGGGAGACCCAGTACTTC
clone size: many; D gene: NA; V gene: TRBV12-3/TRBV12-4; J gene: TRBJ1-1; CDR3 protein: CASSLAGTAFNTEAFF; CDR3 DNA: TGTGCCAGCAGTTTAGCGGGAACAGCATTCAACACTGAAGCTTTCTTT
clone size: many; D gene: NA; V gene: TRBV5-1; J gene: TRBJ2-3; CDR3 protein: CASSLAGGWDTQYF; CDR3 DNA: TGCGCCAGCAGCTTGGCCGGAGGTTGGGATACGCAGTATTTT
clone size: many; D gene: NA; V gene: TRBV20-1; J gene: TRBJ2-4; CDR3 protein: CSWVGTAKNIQYF; CDR3 DNA: TGCAGTTGGGTCGGCACAGCCAAAAACATTCAGTACTTC
clone size: many; D gene: NA; V gene: TRBV20-1; J gene: TRBJ2-2; CDR3 protein: CSARRRTGELFF; CDR3 DNA: TGCAGTGCTAGAAGACGCACCGGGGAGCTGTTTTTT
clone size: many; D gene: NA; V gene: TRBV5-6; J gene: TRBJ2-1; CDR3 protein: CASSLGAPEYNEQFF; CDR3 DNA: TGTGCCAGCAGCTTGGGGGCACCGGAGTACAATGAGCAGTTCTTC
clone size: few; D gene: NA; V gene: TRBV10-3; J gene: TRBJ2-2; CDR3 protein: CAISETSNTGELFF; CDR3 DNA: TGTGCCATCAGTGAGACTAGCAACACCGGGGAGCTGTTTTTT
clone size: many; D gene: TRBD1; V gene: TRBV12-3/TRBV12-4; J gene: TRBJ2-7; CDR3 protein: CASNGQEQREQYF; CDR3 DNA: TGTGCCAGCAATGGACAGGAGCAACGGGAGCAGTACTTC
clone size: many; D gene: NA; V gene: TRBV29-1; J gene: TRBJ1-3; CDR3 protein: CSATGHSGNTIYF; CDR3 DNA: TGCAGCGCTACAGGCCACTCTGGAAACACCATATATTTT
clone size: many; D gene: NA; V gene: TRBV4-3; J gene: TRBJ2-7; CDR3 protein: CASSQDRRQGRNEQYF; CDR3 DNA: TGCGCCAGCAGCCAAGATCGGAGGCAGGGGAGGAACGAGCAGTACTTC
clone size: many; D gene: NA; V gene: TRBV5-1; J gene: TRBJ2-7; CDR3 protein: CASSWGSVPGTYEQYF; CDR3 DNA: TGCGCCAGCAGCTGGGGTTCGGTTCCAGGAACCTACGAGCAGTACTTC
clone size: NA; D gene: NA; V gene: TRBV5-1; J gene: TRBJ2-5; CDR3 protein: CASSLDPEQETQYF; CDR3 DNA: TGCGCCAGCAGCTTGGATCCGGAACAAGAGACCCAGTACTTC
clone size: NA; D gene: NA; V gene: TRBV6-2/TRBV6-3; J gene: TRBJ2-2; CDR3 protein: CASRPAIPSGELFF; CDR3 DNA: TGTGCCAGCCGTCCGGCAATTCCCAGCGGGGAGCTGTTTTTT
clone size: NA; D gene: NA; V gene: TRBV9; J gene: TRBJ2-7; CDR3 protein: CASSPRGGRGVGTYEQYF; CDR3 DNA: TGTGCCAGCAGCCCTCGTGGGGGCAGGGGAGTTGGGACCTACGAGCAGTACTTC
clone size: NA; D gene: TRBD1; V gene: TRBV3-1; J gene: TRBJ2-5; CDR3 protein: CASSQGTGKETQYF; CDR3 DNA: TGTGCCAGCAGCCAAGGGACAGGGAAAGAGACCCAGTACTTC
clone size: many; D gene: TRBD1; V gene: TRBV5-1; J gene: TRBJ1-1; CDR3 protein: CASSLPPGTGTEAFF; CDR3 DNA: TGCGCCAGCAGCTTACCCCCCGGGACAGGCACTGAAGCTTTCTTT
clone size: NA; D gene: TRBD1; V gene: TRBV5-6; J gene: TRBJ2-5; CDR3 protein: CASSPMEDRGRETQYF; CDR3 DNA: TGTGCCAGCAGCCCCATGGAGGACAGGGGGCGAGAGACCCAGTACTTC
clone size: many; D gene: TRBD2; V gene: TRBV20-1; J gene: TRBJ2-1; CDR3 protein: CSASSAGGPDNEQFF; CDR3 DNA: TGCAGTGCTAGTTCGGCGGGGGGGCCGGACAATGAGCAGTTCTTC
clone size: many; D gene: NA; V gene: TRBV9; J gene: TRBJ2-1; CDR3 protein: CASSVAIDNEQFF; CDR3 DNA: TGTGCCAGCAGCGTAGCTATCGACAATGAGCAGTTCTTC
clone size: many; D gene: TRBD1; V gene: TRBV5-1; J gene: TRBJ1-6; CDR3 protein: CASGVGTGNNSPLHF; CDR3 DNA: TGCGCCAGCGGCGTTGGGACAGGGAATAATTCACCCCTCCACTTT
clone size: many; D gene: TRBD1; V gene: TRBV20-1; J gene: TRBJ1-1; CDR3 protein: CSASQGGNTEAFF; CDR3 DNA: TGCAGTGCTAGTCAGGGGGGGAACACTGAAGCTTTCTTT
clone size: NA; D gene: TRBD1; V gene: TRBV7-9; J gene: TRBJ1-2; CDR3 protein: CVSSLAIGGTYGYTF; CDR3 DNA: TGTGTCAGCAGCTTAGCGATAGGGGGCACCTATGGCTACACCTTC
clone size: many; D gene: NA; V gene: TRBV5-1; J gene: TRBJ1-6; CDR3 protein: CASSPGKSPLHF; CDR3 DNA: TGCGCCAGCAGCCCAGGCAAATCACCCCTCCACTTT
clone size: many; D gene: NA; V gene: TRBV29-1; J gene: TRBJ2-1; CDR3 protein: CSVAVPWSRSSYNEQFF; CDR3 DNA: TGCAGCGTTGCAGTTCCATGGTCGCGGAGCTCCTACAATGAGCAGTTCTTC
clone size: NA; D gene: TRBD2; V gene: TRBV11-2; J gene: TRBJ2-5; CDR3 protein: CASSFSGGAGETQYF; CDR3 DNA: TGTGCCAGCAGCTTTAGCGGGGGGGCCGGAGAGACCCAGTACTTC
clone size: NA; D gene: NA; V gene: TRBV12-3/TRBV12-4; J gene: TRBJ1-3; CDR3 protein: CASKTRGNTIYF; CDR3 DNA: TGTGCCAGCAAGACTAGGGGAAACACCATATATTTT
clone size: many; D gene: NA; V gene: TRBV5-1; J gene: TRBJ1-2; CDR3 protein: CASSYQKYHGYTF; CDR3 DNA: TGCGCCAGCAGCTATCAAAAGTACCATGGCTACACCTTC
clone size: many; D gene: NA; V gene: TRBV5-1; J gene: TRBJ2-7; CDR3 protein: CASSLAGSYEQYF; CDR3 DNA: TGCGCCAGCAGCTTGGCAGGCTCCTACGAGCAGTACTTC
clone size: many; D gene: NA; V gene: TRBV5-1; J gene: TRBJ2-7; CDR3 protein: CASNPDIYEQYF; CDR3 DNA: TGCGCCAGCAACCCAGACATCTACGAGCAGTACTTC
clone size: many; D gene: NA; V gene: TRBV5-1; J gene: TRBJ2-3; CDR3 protein: CASTGSGPDTQYF; CDR3 DNA: TGCGCCAGCACCGGCTCCGGGCCAGATACGCAGTATTTT
clone size: many; D gene: NA; V gene: TRBV20-1; J gene: TRBJ1-5; CDR3 protein: CSASRGNQPQHF; CDR3 DNA: TGCAGTGCTAGTAGGGGCAATCAGCCCCAGCATTTT
clone size: many; D gene: NA; V gene: TRBV4-1; J gene: TRBJ1-2; CDR3 protein: CASSQVSSGTVNYGYTF; CDR3 DNA: TGCGCCAGCAGCCAAGTTTCCTCCGGGACCGTTAACTATGGCTACACCTTC